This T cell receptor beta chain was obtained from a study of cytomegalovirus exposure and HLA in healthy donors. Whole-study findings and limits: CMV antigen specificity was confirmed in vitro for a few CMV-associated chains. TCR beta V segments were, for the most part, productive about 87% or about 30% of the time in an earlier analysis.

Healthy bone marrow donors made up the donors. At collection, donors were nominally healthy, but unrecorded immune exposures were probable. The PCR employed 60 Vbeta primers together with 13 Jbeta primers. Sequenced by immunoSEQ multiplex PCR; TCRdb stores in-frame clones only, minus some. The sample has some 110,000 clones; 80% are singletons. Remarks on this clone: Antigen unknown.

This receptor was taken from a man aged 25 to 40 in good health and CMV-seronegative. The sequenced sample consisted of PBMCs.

The CDR3 DNA follows: TGCGCCAGCAGCCCACAACAGGGGGGAAGCTCCTACAATGAGCAGTTCTTC. Residues: CASSPQQGGSSYNEQFF. V gene TRBV5-1 combines with J gene TRBJ2-1, with TRBD1 matching 8 bases. CDR3 size: 17 residues. The junction had 9 bases not matched to a gene; V was cut back by 4 bases and J by 0 bases. The germline V gene encodes CDR1 SGHRS and CDR2 YFSETQ.